This passage covers 20 T cell receptor beta chains from one sample sequenced in a study of T cells in Graves' hyperthyroidism and ophthalmopathy. RNA transcripts gave rise to amplified TCR beta CDR3 regions. Using the HTBI primer set, a first-round RT-PCR was run on the TCR CDR3. TCRdb passed the multiplex PCR reads through MiXCR, listing each CDR3 protein once. The repertoire holds some 320,000 distinct CDR3 sequences, with roughly 15% as singletons. The sample was blood. The receptors originated from a woman aged 35 to 49 with Graves' ophthalmopathy.

At least ten counts were recorded for this clonotype. The chain recombines TRBV20-1 with TRBJ2-1; D not resolved. Trimming left V 3 bases short and J 11 bases short, with 14 bases between. Germline values: CDR1 DFQATT, CDR2 SNEGSKA (reference sequence). The CDR3 consists of 12 residues. The CDR3 sequence: CSASNSQLKQFF. As DNA, the CDR3 is TGCAGTGCTAGTAACAGCCAGCTCAAGCAGTTCTTC.

This clonotype was observed a few times. V is TRBV3-1 and J is TRBJ1-4; no reliable D call. CDR1 and CDR2 from the germline V gene are LGHDT and YNNKEL (reference sequence). Trimming left V 2 bases short and J 8 bases short, with 12 bases between. This CDR3 is built from 14 residues. CDR3 protein: CASSQPQRLEKLFF. CDR3 nucleotides: TGTGCCAGCAGCCAACCCCAGCGCTTGGAAAAACTGTTTTTT. The entire variable domain, with the rest obtained from reference TRBV3-1 and TRBJ1-4, is as follows: DTAVSQTPKYLVTQMGNDKSIKCEQNLGHDTMYWYKQDSKKFLKIMFSYNNKELIINETVPNRFSPKSPDKAHLNLHINSLELGDSAVYFCASSQPQRLEKLFFGSGTQLSVL.

Worth noting for this clonotype: The conserved final phenylalanine or tryptophan is absent from the CDR3, which likely points to a read error. The J gene is TRBJ1-1, the V gene TRBV27, with D unresolved. This CDR3 has 15 amino acids. V lost 2 bases to trimming and J lost 6 bases, with 16 bases between them. Germline V gene data show CDR1 as MNHEY and CDR2 as SMNVEV (reference sequence). The CDR3 loop is CASSLSSAGIPEAFL. CDR3 nucleotides: TGTGCCAGCAGTTTAAGTTCGGCCGGGATCCCTGAAGCTTTCCTT.

The sample holds many counts of this clonotype. This chain connects TRBV20-1 to TRBJ2-3; the match to TRBD2 covers 7 bases. Germline V gives CDR1 DFQATT, CDR2 SNEGSKA (reference sequence). CDR3 length: 18 amino acids. V dropped 0 bases and J dropped 6; count of bases not matched to a gene: 18. For the CDR3, the DNA is TGCAGTGCTAGAGATGAAAGCGAGCGGGACCGAAGATGGGATACGCAGTATTTT. This translates into CSARDESERDRRWDTQYF.

The table lists this clonotype with many counts. This chain connects TRBV11-3 to TRBJ1-1; D unclear. This CDR3 spans 13 amino acids. Trimming removed 1 base at V and 4 bases at J, with 7 bases between. Germline CDR1 and CDR2: SGHNT and YENEEA. The CDR3 bases are TGTGCCAGCAGCTTAGTGGGAGTCACTGAAGCTTTCTTT. Translation: CASSLVGVTEAFF.

This clonotype has only a few counts. The chain uses TRBV30 and TRBJ2-1, with D tentatively TRBD2 (5 bases). V lost 7 bases, J lost 4 bases, and 8 bases lay in between. Germline V gene lookup returns CDR1 GTSNPN and CDR2 SVGIG (reference sequence). This CDR3 is 11 amino acids long. CDR3 bases: TGTGCCTATGACTATTACAATGAGCAGTTCTTC. This translates into CAYDYYNEQFF.

Comments on this clonotype: With a much larger clone just one base away, this may be a read error. The CDR3 sequence: CAWARGLINGQFF. In DNA form, the CDR3 reads TGTGCCTGGGCTAGGGGGCTGATCAATGGGCAGTTCTTC. This chain uses TRBV30 with TRBJ2-1; 7 positions match TRBD1. The germline V gene has CDR1 GTSNPN and CDR2 SVGIG (reference sequence). This CDR3 spans 13 amino acids.

This clonotype was recorded many times. This chain joins TRBV2 and TRBJ1-1, with D perhaps TRBD1 (6 bases). Germline V lookup: CDR1 SNHLY, CDR2 FYNNEI. This CDR3 is 15 amino acids long. Deletions cut 5 bases from V and 0 bases from J, with 13 bases between. The CDR3 loop reads CASSRTELLNTEAFF. Here the CDR3 DNA reads TGTGCCAGCAGTCGGACAGAACTATTGAACACTGAAGCTTTCTTT.

The rearrangement joins TRBV3-1 to TRBJ2-5; the match to TRBD2 covers 10 bases. The CDR3 is 12 amino acids. The V segment lost 10 bases and the J segment 3 bases; nucleotides outside the gene matches: 2. Germline assignment: CDR1 LGHDT and CDR2 YNNKEL (reference sequence). CDR3 DNA sequence: TGTGCCACACTAGCGGGAAAAGAGACCCAGTACTTC. This sequence encodes CATLAGKETQYF.

This clonotype has only a few counts. The chain has TRBV5-1 and TRBJ1-2, with D uncertain. Between the trimmed V and J ends, which lost 2 bases and 5 bases, there was a span of 19 bases. The germline V gene encodes CDR1 SGHRS and CDR2 YFSETQ. The CDR3 consists of 16 residues. This CDR3 is CASSFLLPGSKYGYTF. The CDR3 nucleotides are TGCGCCAGCAGCTTTCTCCTCCCGGGTTCCAAGTATGGCTACACCTTC.

This clonotype occurred many times. The chain employs TRBV27 and TRBJ1-5; a weak D match, TRBD1 (6 bases). Trimming stripped 8 bases from V and 5 bases from J, with 16 bases between. The CDR3 is 14 residues long. Germline-derived CDR1 and CDR2 are MNHEY and SMNVEV (reference sequence). The DNA for the CDR3 is TGTGCCAGCGCCAGTCAGGGGATTGATCAGCCCCAGCATTTT. It encodes CASASQGIDQPQHF.

A few counts support this clonotype. The chain combines TRBV5-5 with TRBJ1-4; D not resolved. The V gene lost 0 bases and the J gene lost 5 bases, with 14 bases spanning the gap. The CDR3 consists of 16 residues. Per germline, CDR1 SGHKS and CDR2 YYEKEE (reference sequence). The DNA for the CDR3 is TGTGCCAGCAGCTTGGAGATGGCAGGCAGAAATGAAAAACTGTTTTTT. Protein sequence: CASSLEMAGRNEKLFF. The variable domain in full, with the rest retrieved from reference TRBV5-5 and TRBJ1-4, is DAGVTQSPTHLIKTRGQQVTLRCSPISGHKSVSWYQQVLGQGPQFIFQYYEKEERGRGNFPDRFSARQFPNYSSELNVNALLLGDSALYLCASSLEMAGRNEKLFFGSGTQLSVL.

This clonotype was detected ten times or more. The rearrangement uses TRBV6-1 and TRBJ2-5, with 10 bases matching TRBD2. Unmatched junction bases numbered 20, after V lost 7 bases and J lost 6 bases. The CDR3 loop spans 18 amino acids. Per the germline V gene, CDR1 is MNHNS and CDR2 is SASEGT. The CDR3 protein is CASNPASGGSQIHQTQYF. The CDR3, as DNA: TGTGCCAGCAACCCCGCTAGCGGGGGTTCCCAAATTCATCAGACCCAGTACTTC.

This clonotype was found a few times. The rearrangement joins TRBV28 to TRBJ2-1, with D possibly being TRBD2 (6 bases). The CDR3 length is 14 residues. Germline CDR1 reads MDHEN; CDR2 reads SYDVKM. Between the trimmed V and J ends, which lost 8 bases and 0 bases, there was a span of 11 bases. The CDR3 is CASRLGSSYNEQFF. In DNA, the CDR3 is TGTGCCAGCCGACTAGGGAGCTCCTACAATGAGCAGTTCTTC.

This clonotype appeared many times. The chain employs TRBV5-1 and TRBJ1-1; D call uncertain. Trimming left V 0 bases short and J 0 bases short, with 6 bases between. The CDR3 has 14 amino acids. Germline V gene sequence: CDR1 SGHRS, CDR2 YFSETQ. This CDR3 is CASSLEGVNTEAFF. CDR3 in DNA: TGCGCCAGCAGCTTGGAGGGAGTGAACACTGAAGCTTTCTTT.

This chain uses TRBV2 with TRBJ1-1; no firm D call. This CDR3 spans 13 amino acids. V gave up 9 bases and J gave up 0 bases, with 11 bases separating them. Germline loops: CDR1 SNHLY, CDR2 FYNNEI. The CDR3: CASFPGVNTEAFF. CDR3 in DNA: TGTGCCAGTTTCCCTGGGGTGAACACTGAAGCTTTCTTT. Full variable domain (missing parts from reference TRBV2 and TRBJ1-1): EPEVTQTPSHQVTQMGQEVILRCVPISNHLYFYWYRQILGQKVEFLVSFYNNEISEKSEIFDDQFSVERPDGSNFTLKIRSTKLEDSAMYFCASFPGVNTEAFFGQGTRLTVV.

V is TRBV20-1 and J is TRBJ2-1; 13 nucleotides agree with TRBD2. This CDR3 contains 15 residues. Trimming removed 5 bases from V and 6 bases from J; junction bases left unmatched: 7. Germline V lookup: CDR1 DFQATT, CDR2 SNEGSKA (reference sequence). The CDR3 DNA sequence: TGCAGTGCTCTCAGACTAGCGGGAGGTTCCAATGAGCAGTTCTTC. This codes for CSALRLAGGSNEQFF.

As to this clonotype: With a much larger clone just one base away, this may be a read error. The chain couples TRBV10-1 to TRBJ1-4; a possible D gene is TRBD1 (5 bases). The germline V and J ends were trimmed by 8 bases and 4 bases, with 23 bases remaining between them. The germline gives CDR1 WNHNN, CDR2 SYGVQD (reference sequence). There are 17 residues in the CDR3. CDR3 bases: TGCGCCAGCCACTCACAGGTTACGAGAGTCGGTAATGAAAAACTGTTTTTT. Protein product: CASHSQVTRVGNEKLFF.

The chain has TRBV13 and TRBJ2-2; 13 positions agree with TRBD2. Germline V gene data show CDR1 as PRHDT and CDR2 as FYEKMQ (reference sequence). V dropped 4 bases and J dropped 5; count of bases not matched to a gene: 10. This CDR3 region has 18 residues. Here the CDR3 reads CASSSNLGLAGRTGELFF. CDR3 nucleotide sequence: TGTGCCAGCAGCTCCAACTTGGGACTAGCGGGACGTACCGGGGAGCTGTTTTTT.

This chain joins TRBV30 and TRBJ1-1; D is undetermined. The germline V gene encodes CDR1 GTSNPN and CDR2 SVGIG (reference sequence). The CDR3 sequence is 11 residues long. Trimming left V 8 bases short and J 5 bases short, with 12 bases between. In DNA, the CDR3 is TGTGCCCTGAAAGGTTGGACTGAAGCTTTCTTT. Translated, it gives CALKGWTEAFF.